This T cell receptor beta chain derives from a study of regulatory T cells in long-lasting Graves disease. Findings and caveats of the study: Persistent patients had a count of shared public clonotypes (approximately 3,000) that exceeded that of new patients (roughly 1,000). Repertoires from persistent disease leaned toward TRBV28, TRBJ1-2 and TRBJ2-5.

HTBI primers from iRepertoire and Arm-PCR of CDR3 regions yielded the TCR beta libraries. TCRdb analysed the multiplex PCR reads with MiXCR anew, one entry per CDR3 protein. The table includes approximately 690,000 distinct CDR3 sequences, approximately 29% detected once. From germline, CDR1 is MDHEN and CDR2 SYDVKM. The length of the CDR3 is 16 residues. V lost 1 base and J 3 bases, leaving 13 bases between the germline ends. Many counts were recorded for this clonotype. Its antigen is unidentified. As to time point: persistent/refractory GD, antithyroid drugs over 5 years with positive TRAb. TCR sequences were obtained from RNA taken from PBMCs.

This chain uses TRBV28 with TRBJ1-5; TRBD1 is a possible D gene (6 bases). This receptor was identified in a female donor with Graves disease. The material was peripheral blood mononuclear cells (PBMCs), obtained when the disease was refractory, from a patient treated with antithyroid drugs. DNA for the CDR3: TGTGCCAGCAGTTTATTGTGGCAGGGGAACAATCAGCCCCAGCATTTT. The encoded protein is CASSLLWQGNNQPQHF.